These 27 T cell receptor beta chains came from one sample sequenced in a study of blood T cell repertoires in COVID-19. This table comes from immunoSEQ multiplex PCR, and its TCRdb copy is limited to in-frame clones, with some not included. The repertoire has roughly 32,000 clones, roughly 87% of them found once; the top ten carry about 21%. The material sequenced was peripheral blood. The receptors were sampled from an elderly man with acute or convalescent COVID-19.

The chain uses TRBV2 and TRBJ2-7; D may be TRBD2 (8 bases). The CDR3 sequence is 16 residues long. V was pared by 5 bases and J by 9 bases, with 26 bases between. Germline V gene data show CDR1 as SNHLY and CDR2 as FYNNEI. CDR3 sequence (DNA): TGTGCCAGCAGTAGCCGTGGGACAGAGGCGGGAGGTAGGCAGTACTTC. It translates to CASSSRGTEAGGRQYF.

The rearrangement links TRBV29-1 to TRBJ1-1; unclear D gene. The germline V gene encodes CDR1 SQVTM and CDR2 ANQGSEA. Trimming removed 3 bases at V and 8 bases at J, with 10 bases between. This CDR3 is built from 11 residues. The CDR3 DNA follows: TGCAGCGTTGACACTTATCGGGAAGCTTTCTTT. This translates into CSVDTYREAFF.

The chain links TRBV5-1 to TRBJ2-7; TRBD2 matches 12 bases. Germline CDR1 reads SGHRS; CDR2 reads YFSETQ. This CDR3 region has 15 residues. Trimming cost V 4 bases and J 4 bases; bases outside gene matches: 6. The DNA of the CDR3 is TGCGCCAGCAGCGCCTCGGGACTAGCGGGTTACGAGCAGTACTTC. Its translation: CASSASGLAGYEQYF.

The chain combines TRBV19 with TRBJ1-1; 7 bases fit TRBD1. V was pared by 3 bases and J by 3 bases, with 7 bases of the junction left unmatched. Germline CDR1 reads LNHDA; CDR2 reads SQIVND (reference sequence). This CDR3 is 15 amino acids long. The CDR3, as DNA: TGTGCCAGTAGTATGGGGGGCCAGGGGGACACTGAAGCTTTCTTT. This translates into CASSMGGQGDTEAFF.

The V and J genes are TRBV30 and TRBJ1-5, with D possibly being TRBD1 (6 bases). The CDR3 is made up of 13 amino acids. Germline-derived CDR1 and CDR2 are GTSNPN and SVGIG (reference sequence). V was trimmed by 5 bases and J by 3 bases, leaving 11 bases between them. CDR3 protein: CAWSRDTNQPQHF. DNA of the CDR3: TGTGCCTGGTCCCGGGACACCAATCAGCCCCAGCATTTT.

This rearrangement joins TRBV4-1 to TRBJ2-7; no firm D call. Trimming stripped 3 bases from V and 0 bases from J, with 12 bases between. Looked up from germline, CDR1 is MGHRA and CDR2 is YSYEKL. CDR3 length equals 15 residues. CDR3 sequence reads: CASSQWQVTSYEQYF. The CDR3 DNA reads TGCGCCAGCAGCCAGTGGCAGGTGACCTCCTACGAGCAGTACTTC.

This chain connects TRBV20-1 to TRBJ2-7; D possibly corresponds to TRBD2 (6 bases). The CDR3 totals 12 residues. With 3 bases removed from V and 8 bases from J, the gap between germline ends came to 14 bases. In germline, CDR1 is DFQATT, CDR2 SNEGSKA (reference sequence). The CDR3 region is CSASEEGTKQYF. The CDR3 region has the DNA TGCAGTGCTAGTGAGGAGGGGACGAAGCAGTACTTC.

The V call is TRBV18, the J call TRBJ1-3; TRBD1 matches 7 bases. The CDR3 loop spans 16 amino acids. After removal of 2 bases from V and 0 bases from J, the junction contained 4 bases not matched to a gene. Germline V gene data show CDR1 as KGHSH and CDR2 as LQKENI. Here the CDR3 reads CASSPFDRASGNTIYF. CDR3 sequence (DNA): TGTGCCAGCTCACCATTCGACAGGGCCTCTGGAAACACCATATATTTT.

V gene TRBV28 combines with J gene TRBJ1-2, with 9 bases identical to TRBD1. V gave up 6 bases and J gave up 7 bases; unmatched junction bases: 12. Germline V gene lookup returns CDR1 MDHEN and CDR2 SYDVKM. The CDR3 covers 15 residues. CDR3 in amino acids: CASSPPYRTGAGYTF. For the CDR3, the DNA is TGTGCCAGCAGCCCCCCATATAGGACAGGGGCTGGCTACACCTTC.

J is TRBJ2-7 and V is TRBV28; D is unclear. Germline V gene lookup returns CDR1 MDHEN and CDR2 SYDVKM. The CDR3 has 12 amino acids. V was cut by 2 bases and J by 6 bases, with 8 bases left in between. The CDR3 region is CASSLRVAEQYF. The CDR3 bases are TGTGCCAGCAGTTTAAGAGTTGCCGAGCAGTACTTC.

The chain links TRBV7-6 to TRBJ1-3; 9 bases match TRBD1. CDR3 size: 15 residues. The junction had 1 base not matched to a gene; V was cut back by 2 bases and J by 2 bases. Germline V gene lookup returns CDR1 SGHVS and CDR2 FNYEAQ. The CDR3 reads CASSLWDRAGNTIYF. The CDR3, as DNA: TGTGCCAGCAGCTTATGGGACAGGGCTGGAAACACCATATATTTT.

The V gene is TRBV5-4, the J gene TRBJ1-2; D perhaps matches TRBD1 (6 bases). V shed 3 bases and J shed 5 bases, with 14 bases lying between them. The CDR3 length is 14 residues. Germline V gene lookup returns CDR1 SGHNT and CDR2 YYREEE (reference sequence). The CDR3 DNA is TGTGCCAGCAGCTCGTGGGGGGGGGCTTATGGCTACACCTTC. Translated, it gives CASSSWGGAYGYTF.

The CDR3 protein is CATSRDRSPTDTQYF. The CDR3 region has the DNA TGTGCCACCAGCAGAGACAGGTCCCCCACAGATACGCAGTATTTT. V is TRBV15 and J is TRBJ2-3; D call uncertain. V was shortened by 0 bases and J by 2 bases, with 9 bases between the two germline ends. The germline V gene encodes CDR1 LNHNV and CDR2 YYDKDF (reference sequence). This CDR3 contains 15 residues.

The chain links TRBV5-8 to TRBJ1-3; D call uncertain. The germline V gene encodes CDR1 SGHTS and CDR2 YDEGEE. V was trimmed by 5 bases and J by 4 bases, leaving 13 bases between them. This CDR3 spans 14 amino acids. For the CDR3, the DNA is TGTGCCAGCAGAACCACCCCGGGGGGAAACACCATATATTTT. Amino acids: CASRTTPGGNTIYF.

The V call is TRBV11-2, the J call TRBJ2-7; 7 positions match TRBD2. The CDR3 spans 17 residues. The V gene end was trimmed by 2 bases and the J gene end by 2 bases; junction bases not matched to a gene: 12. Germline values: CDR1 SGHAT, CDR2 FQNNGV. The chain's CDR3 is CASSLRGSLAATYEQYF. The DNA of the CDR3 is TGTGCCAGCAGCTTACGGGGTAGTCTAGCGGCCACCTACGAGCAGTACTTC.

The V gene is TRBV9, the J gene TRBJ1-4, with D tentatively TRBD1 (5 bases). CDR3 length equals 15 residues. The ends were cut back, 3 bases at V and 6 bases at J, with 15 bases in the middle. Per the germline V gene, CDR1 is SGDLS and CDR2 is YYNGEE. The CDR3 nucleotides are TGTGCCAGCAGCGCAGACGTCAGGGTGGATGAAAAACTGTTTTTT. Its translation: CASSADVRVDEKLFF.

The chain employs TRBV5-1 and TRBJ2-7, with a weak D call TRBD1 (5 bases). V shed 1 base and J shed 2 bases, with 13 bases lying between them. Germline assignment: CDR1 SGHRS and CDR2 YFSETQ. CDR3 size: 15 residues. In DNA form, the CDR3 reads TGCGCCAGCAGCTTGCTCCAGGGCTCACCCTACGAGCAGTACTTC. Translating it yields CASSLLQGSPYEQYF.

This clone was counted a few times. The gene calls are TRBV18 and TRBJ2-3, with 9 bases identical to TRBD2. Germline V CDR1 and CDR2: KGHSH, LQKENI. The CDR3 spans 15 residues. Unmatched junction bases numbered 5, after V lost 5 bases and J lost 2 bases. CDR3 in DNA: TGTGCCAGCTCAGTAGCGGGGGCCACCACAGATACGCAGTATTTT. It is translated as CASSVAGATTDTQYF.

V usage is TRBV5-4 and J usage is TRBJ1-3, with D perhaps matching TRBD1 (6 bases). V was trimmed by 0 bases and J by 4 bases, leaving 8 bases between them. The germline gives CDR1 SGHNT, CDR2 YYREEE (reference sequence). This CDR3 is built from 14 residues. For the CDR3, the DNA is TGTGCCAGCAGCTTGGCAGGGGTCGGAAACACCATATATTTT. Its translation: CASSLAGVGNTIYF. Looking up the rest from reference TRBV5-4 and TRBJ1-3 gives the full variable domain: ETGVTQSPTHLIKTRGQQVTLRCSSQSGHNTVSWYQQALGQGPQFIFQYYREEENGRGNFPPRFSGLQFPNYSSELNVNALELDDSALYLCASSLAGVGNTIYFGEGSWLTVV.

J is TRBJ2-3 and V is TRBV19; 14 bases align to TRBD2. The CDR3 sequence is 18 residues long. V was clipped by 3 bases and J by 1 base; unmatched bases: 6. Germline V gene lookup returns CDR1 LNHDA and CDR2 SQIVND (reference sequence). DNA for the CDR3: TGTGCCAGTAGTATGGGTAGGACTAGCGGGGGGCGCACAGATACGCAGTATTTT. This translates into CASSMGRTSGGRTDTQYF.

A single count supports this clone. This chain connects TRBV29-1 to TRBJ1-5, with 8 bases aligning to TRBD1. The CDR3 extends over 14 amino acids. V shed 4 bases and J 1 base; nucleotides not matched to a gene: 3. Germline loops: CDR1 SQVTM, CDR2 ANQGSEA. CDR3 in DNA: TGCAGCGTTGCTGGACAGGGAAGCAATCAGCCCCAGCATTTT. As protein: CSVAGQGSNQPQHF.

Written as DNA, the CDR3 is TGTGCCAGCTCACCGGACAGGGGGACCTACAATGAGCAGTTCTTC. The encoded protein is CASSPDRGTYNEQFF. J is TRBJ2-1 and V is TRBV18; 10 positions match TRBD1. J was trimmed by 2 bases and V by 3 bases; bases with no gene match: 1. There are 15 residues in the CDR3. Germline CDR1 KGHSH, CDR2 LQKENI.

The V and J genes are TRBV19 and TRBJ1-5; 7 nucleotides align to TRBD1. This CDR3 region has 13 residues. Germline V CDR1 and CDR2: LNHDA, SQIVND (reference sequence). Trimming at V came to 6 bases and at J to 5 bases, leaving 4 bases not matched to a gene. Written as DNA, the CDR3 is TGTGCCAGTAGACGAGACAGGGATCAGCCCCAGCATTTT. It is translated as CASRRDRDQPQHF.

Only one count was recorded for this clone. The rearrangement links TRBV18 to TRBJ1-1; D perhaps matches TRBD1 (6 bases). CDR1 KGHSH and CDR2 LQKENI come from the germline V gene. V was cut by 3 bases and J by 3 bases, with 11 bases left in between. The CDR3 sequence is 14 residues long. CDR3 DNA: TGTGCCAGCTCACCGGGGAGGGGGGACACTGAAGCTTTCTTT. Residues: CASSPGRGDTEAFF.

The chain carries TRBV7-8 and TRBJ2-1; 8 nucleotides agree with TRBD2. Germline values: CDR1 SGHVS, CDR2 FQNEAQ. Trimming at V came to 3 bases and at J to 0 bases, leaving 4 bases not matched to a gene. There are 16 residues in the CDR3. CDR3 in DNA: TGTGCCAGCAGCTTGACGGGACTAGGCTCCTACAATGAGCAGTTCTTC. This translates into CASSLTGLGSYNEQFF.

The chain combines TRBV5-1 with TRBJ2-5, with 11 bases lining up with TRBD2. CDR3 length: 16 amino acids. CDR1 SGHRS and CDR2 YFSETQ come from the germline V gene. Unmatched junction bases numbered 4, after V lost 1 base and J lost 2 bases. The CDR3 bases are TGCGCCAGCAGCTTGCAGCCTAGCGGGGGGCAAGAGACCCAGTACTTC. The encoded protein is CASSLQPSGGQETQYF.

The chain links TRBV7-8 to TRBJ2-7; 9 bases map to TRBD1. The CDR3 is 15 residues long. Looked up from germline, CDR1 is SGHVS and CDR2 is FQNEAQ. V was clipped by 5 bases and J by 1 base; unmatched bases: 6. In DNA form, the CDR3 reads TGTGCCAGCAGCACGTTCGGGACAGGGTCCTACGAGCAGTACTTC. Amino acids: CASSTFGTGSYEQYF.